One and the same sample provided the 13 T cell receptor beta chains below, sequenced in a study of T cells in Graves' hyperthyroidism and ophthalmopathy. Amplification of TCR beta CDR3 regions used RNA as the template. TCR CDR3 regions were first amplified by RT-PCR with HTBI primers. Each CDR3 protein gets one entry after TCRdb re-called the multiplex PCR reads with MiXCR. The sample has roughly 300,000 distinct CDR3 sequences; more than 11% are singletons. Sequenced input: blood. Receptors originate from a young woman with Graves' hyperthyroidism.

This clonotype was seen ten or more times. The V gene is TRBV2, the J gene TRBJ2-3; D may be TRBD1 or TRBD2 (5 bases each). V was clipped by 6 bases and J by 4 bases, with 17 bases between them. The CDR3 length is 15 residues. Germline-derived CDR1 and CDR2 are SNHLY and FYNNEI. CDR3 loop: CASSTGRRTADTQYF. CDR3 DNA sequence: TGTGCCAGCAGCACGGGGCGACGAACAGCAGATACGCAGTATTTT.

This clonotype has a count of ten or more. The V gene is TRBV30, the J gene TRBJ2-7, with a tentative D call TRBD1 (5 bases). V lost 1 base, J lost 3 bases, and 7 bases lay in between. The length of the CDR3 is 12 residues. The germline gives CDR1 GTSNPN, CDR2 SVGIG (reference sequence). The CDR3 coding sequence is TGTGCCTGGAGTGGGGGCAACTACGAGCAGTACTTC. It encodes CAWSGGNYEQYF.

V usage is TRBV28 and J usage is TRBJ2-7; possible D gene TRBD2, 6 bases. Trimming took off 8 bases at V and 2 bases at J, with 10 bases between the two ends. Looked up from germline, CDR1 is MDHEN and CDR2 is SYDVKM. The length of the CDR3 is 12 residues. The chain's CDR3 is CASWDLTYEQYF. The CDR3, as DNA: TGTGCCAGCTGGGACTTAACCTACGAGCAGTACTTC.

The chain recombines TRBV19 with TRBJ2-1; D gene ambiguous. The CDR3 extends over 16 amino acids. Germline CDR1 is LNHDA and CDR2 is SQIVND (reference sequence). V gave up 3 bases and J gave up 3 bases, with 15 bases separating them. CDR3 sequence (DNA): TGTGCCAGTAGTATGCGCATGGGTCCTAACTACAATGAGCAGTTCTTC. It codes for CASSMRMGPNYNEQFF. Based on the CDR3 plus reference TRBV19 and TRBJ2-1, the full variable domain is DGGITQSPKYLFRKEGQNVTLSCEQNLNHDAMYWYRQDPGQGLRLIYYSQIVNDFQKGDIAEGYSVSREKKESFPLTVTSAQKNPTAFYLCASSMRMGPNYNEQFFGPGTRLTVL.

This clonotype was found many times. The CDR3 bases are TGTGCCAGCAGTGAGGGTGGGAGAGGACAGCCCCAGCATTTT. This sequence encodes CASSEGGRGQPQHF. The V gene is TRBV2, the J gene TRBJ1-5, with D unresolved. The CDR3 sequence is 14 residues long. Germline V gene lookup returns CDR1 SNHLY and CDR2 FYNNEI. Trimming left V 3 bases short and J 7 bases short, with 13 bases between.

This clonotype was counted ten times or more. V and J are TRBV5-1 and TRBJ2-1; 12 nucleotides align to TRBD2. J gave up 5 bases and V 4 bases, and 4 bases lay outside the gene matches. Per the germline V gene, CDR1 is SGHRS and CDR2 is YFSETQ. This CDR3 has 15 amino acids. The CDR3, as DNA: TGCGCCAGCAGCCCTGGACTAGCGGGGAACAATGAGCAGTTCTTC. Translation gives CASSPGLAGNNEQFF.

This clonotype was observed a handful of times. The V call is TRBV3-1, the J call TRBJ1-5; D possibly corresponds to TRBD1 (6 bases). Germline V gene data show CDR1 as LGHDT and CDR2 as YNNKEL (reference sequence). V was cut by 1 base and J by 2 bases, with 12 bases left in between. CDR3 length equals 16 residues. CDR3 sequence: CASSQAGTTGNQPQHF. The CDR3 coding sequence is TGTGCCAGCAGCCAAGCCGGGACAACGGGCAATCAGCCCCAGCATTTT. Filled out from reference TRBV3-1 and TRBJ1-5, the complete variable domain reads DTAVSQTPKYLVTQMGNDKSIKCEQNLGHDTMYWYKQDSKKFLKIMFSYNNKELIINETVPNRFSPKSPDKAHLNLHINSLELGDSAVYFCASSQAGTTGNQPQHFGDGTRLSIL.

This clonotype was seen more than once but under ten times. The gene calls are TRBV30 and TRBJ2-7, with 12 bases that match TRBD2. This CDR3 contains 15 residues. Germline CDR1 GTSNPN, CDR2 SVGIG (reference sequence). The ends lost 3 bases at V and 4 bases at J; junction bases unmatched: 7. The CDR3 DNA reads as TGTGCCTGGAGCGGCACTAGCGGGAGGCTTTACGAGCAGTACTTC. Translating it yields CAWSGTSGRLYEQYF. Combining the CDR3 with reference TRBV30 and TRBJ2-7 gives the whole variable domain SQTIHQWPATLVQPVGSPLSLECTVEGTSNPNLYWYRQAAGRGLQLLFYSVGIGQISSEVPQNLSASRPQDRQFILSSKKLLLSDSGFYLCAWSGTSGRLYEQYFGPGTRLTVT.

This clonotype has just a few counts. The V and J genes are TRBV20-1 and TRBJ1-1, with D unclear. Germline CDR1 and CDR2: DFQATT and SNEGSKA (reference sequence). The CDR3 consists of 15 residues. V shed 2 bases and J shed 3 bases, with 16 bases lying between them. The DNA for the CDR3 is TGCAGTGCTAGAATACCCAACAGATTATACACTGAAGCTTTCTTT. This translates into CSARIPNRLYTEAFF.

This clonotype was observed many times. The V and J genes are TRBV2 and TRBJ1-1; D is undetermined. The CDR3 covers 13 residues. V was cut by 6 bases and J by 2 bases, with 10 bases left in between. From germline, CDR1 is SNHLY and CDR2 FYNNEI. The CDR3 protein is CASRDGSNTEAFF. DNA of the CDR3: TGTGCCAGCAGGGACGGATCTAACACTGAAGCTTTCTTT.

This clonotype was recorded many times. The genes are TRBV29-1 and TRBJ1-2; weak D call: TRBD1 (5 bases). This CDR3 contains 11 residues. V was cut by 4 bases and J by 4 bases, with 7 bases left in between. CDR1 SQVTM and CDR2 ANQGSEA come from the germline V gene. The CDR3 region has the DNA TGCAGCGTTGCGGGGACCTATGGCTACACCTTC. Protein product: CSVAGTYGYTF.

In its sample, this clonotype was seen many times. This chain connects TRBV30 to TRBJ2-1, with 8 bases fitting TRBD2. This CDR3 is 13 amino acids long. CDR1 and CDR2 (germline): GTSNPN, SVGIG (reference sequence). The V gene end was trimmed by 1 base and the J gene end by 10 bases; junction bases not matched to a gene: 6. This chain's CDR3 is CAWSGRAGGEQFF. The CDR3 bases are TGTGCCTGGAGTGGCCGGGCGGGAGGAGAGCAGTTCTTC.

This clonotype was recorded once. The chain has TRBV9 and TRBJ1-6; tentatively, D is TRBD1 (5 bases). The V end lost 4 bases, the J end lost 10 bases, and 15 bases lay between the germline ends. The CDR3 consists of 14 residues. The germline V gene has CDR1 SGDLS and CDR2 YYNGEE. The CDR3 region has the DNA TGTGCCAGCAGCCCCCAAGACAGTAGCTCACCCCTCCACTTT. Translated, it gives CASSPQDSSSPLHF.